The clone carrying this TCR beta chain was seen repeatedly, ten times or more. Antigen unknown. This specimen belongs to a study of T-cell memory formation after mild COVID-19. For the study at large: Each donor largely had its own TCR clusters. Regarding the study as a whole: Later expanders leaned CD4+, whereas day 15 to 85 contracting clones were balanced CD4/CD8.

V was shortened by 4 bases and J by 2 bases, with 16 bases between the two germline ends. Looked up from germline, CDR1 is LGHNA and CDR2 is YNFKEQ. The CDR3 runs to 16 residues. The TCR alpha and TCR beta cDNA libraries, bearing sample barcodes and UMIs, were generated by 5'RACE using constant-segment primers. TCRdb re-analysed the 5' RACE reads in MiXCR, keeping a single row per CDR3 protein. The sample has about 100,000 distinct CDR3 sequences, approximately 14% seen once; the top ten hold roughly 40%. This receptor was taken from a man younger than 35 who had mild COVID-19 (a few samples of this study predate the infection). Cell type and time point are not known. The rearrangement links TRBV4-2 to TRBJ2-3, with D tentatively TRBD1 or TRBD2 (5 bases each). Input material: PBMCs or a T cell subset sorted from them (not recorded which). The CDR3 sequence: CASSLRRDRVTDTQYF. The CDR3 coding sequence is TGTGCCAGCAGCCTTCGCCGGGACCGTGTCACAGATACGCAGTATTTT.